The sequence of this T cell receptor (beta chain) was determined in a study of control samples from healthy donors and cancer patients. With 0 bases removed from V and 2 bases from J, the gap between germline ends came to 13 bases. Germline V lookup: CDR1 LGHDT, CDR2 YNNKEL (reference sequence). The CDR3 sequence is 16 residues long. The protocol was immunoSEQ multiplex PCR, while the TCRdb copy is restricted to in-frame clones and leaves out a portion. The sample yields fewer than 200,000 clones, around nine tenths seen once. The TCR comes from a man aged 25 to 45 in good health. The sample comprised blood. The chain employs TRBV3-1 (or the pseudogene TRBV3-2) and TRBJ2-5, with D possibly being TRBD1 (5 bases). This CDR3 reads CASSQEGTGRQETQYF. The CDR3 nucleotides are TGTGCCAGCAGCCAAGAAGGAACAGGACGACAAGAGACCCAGTACTTC.